The source of this TCR beta chain is a study of T cells in Graves' hyperthyroidism and ophthalmopathy. Study-level information: Peripheral blood was acquired at first diagnosis, ahead of any therapy whatsoever.

RNA transcripts gave rise to amplified TCR beta CDR3 regions. The primer set for the first-round RT-PCR of the TCR CDR3 was HTBI. TCRdb redid the calling of the multiplex PCR reads with MiXCR, one entry per CDR3 protein. There are under 400,000 distinct CDR3 sequences in the sample; 15% to 17% occur only once, and about a quarter lies in the top ten. Aged 18 to 65, the patients had hyperthyroidism that was newly diagnosed and had lasted under 2 months. Preceding any ophthalmopathy symptoms, the blood sample dates from first hyperthyroidism diagnosis. Fresh peripheral blood, under 11 ml, yielded the PBMCs. The TCR sequence derives from a woman between 18 and 29 years old with Graves' hyperthyroidism that later progressed to Graves' ophthalmopathy. The sample comprised blood.

The CDR3 DNA sequence: TGTGCCATCAGGATGGGCCCGACCGGAAAACTGTTTTTT. Translation gives CAIRMGPTGKLFF. The chain is built from TRBV10-3 and TRBJ1-4; D not certain. Per germline, CDR1 ENHRY and CDR2 SYGVKD. Trimming stripped 6 bases from V and 10 bases from J, with 15 bases between. The CDR3 runs to 13 residues.